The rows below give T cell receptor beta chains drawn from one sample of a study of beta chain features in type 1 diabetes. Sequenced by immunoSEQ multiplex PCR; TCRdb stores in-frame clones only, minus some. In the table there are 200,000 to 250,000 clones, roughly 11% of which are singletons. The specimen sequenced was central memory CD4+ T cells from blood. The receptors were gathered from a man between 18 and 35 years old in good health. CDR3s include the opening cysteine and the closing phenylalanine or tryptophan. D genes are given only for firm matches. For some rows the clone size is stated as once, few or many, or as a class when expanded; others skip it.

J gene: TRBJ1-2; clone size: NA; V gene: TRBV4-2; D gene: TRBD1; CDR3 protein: CASSRDSNYGYTF; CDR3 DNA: TGTGCCAGCAGCCGGGACAGTAACTATGGCTACACCTTC
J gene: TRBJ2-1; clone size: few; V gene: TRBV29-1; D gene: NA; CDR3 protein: CSVVRDPNYNEQFF; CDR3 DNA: TGCAGCGTGGTCCGGGACCCCAACTACAATGAGCAGTTCTTC
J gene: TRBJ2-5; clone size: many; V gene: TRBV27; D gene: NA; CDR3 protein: CASSFGTLETQYF; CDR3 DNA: TGTGCCAGCAGTTTTGGAACGCTGGAGACCCAGTACTTC
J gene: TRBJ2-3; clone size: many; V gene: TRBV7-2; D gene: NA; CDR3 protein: CASSLARRSDTQYF; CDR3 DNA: TGTGCCAGCAGCTTAGCGAGGCGTTCAGATACGCAGTATTTT
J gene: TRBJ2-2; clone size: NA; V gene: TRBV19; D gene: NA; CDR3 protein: CASSPYTGELFF; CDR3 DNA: TGTGCCAGTAGTCCGTACACCGGGGAGCTGTTTTTT
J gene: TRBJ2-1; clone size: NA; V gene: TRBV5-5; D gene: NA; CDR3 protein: CASSSSTHTNEQFF; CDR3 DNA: TGTGCCAGCAGCTCGTCGACCCATACGAATGAGCAGTTCTTC
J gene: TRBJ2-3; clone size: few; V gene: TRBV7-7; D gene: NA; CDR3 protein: CASSKYIGADTQYF; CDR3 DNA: TGTGCCAGCAGCAAGTATATCGGGGCAGATACGCAGTATTTT
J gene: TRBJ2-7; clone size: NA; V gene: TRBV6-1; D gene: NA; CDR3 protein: CASRAGNGEQYF; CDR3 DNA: TGTGCCAGCAGAGCCGGGAATGGGGAGCAGTACTTC
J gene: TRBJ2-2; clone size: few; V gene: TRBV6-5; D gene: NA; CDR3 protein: CASRKGGPGELFF; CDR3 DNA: TGTGCCAGCAGGAAGGGAGGCCCCGGGGAGCTGTTTTTT
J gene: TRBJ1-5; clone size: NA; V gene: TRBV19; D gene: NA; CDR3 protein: CASSGGQPQHF; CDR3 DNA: TGTGCCAGTAGTGGCGGTCAGCCCCAGCATTTT
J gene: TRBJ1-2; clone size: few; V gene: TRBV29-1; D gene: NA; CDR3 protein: CSVDGRQGINYGYTF; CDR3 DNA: TGCAGCGTTGACGGTCGGCAGGGTATTAACTATGGCTACACCTTC
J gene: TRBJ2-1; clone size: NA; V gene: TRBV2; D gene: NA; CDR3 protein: CASSSRGLYNEQFF; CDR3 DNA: TGTGCCAGCAGTTCTAGGGGGTTATACAATGAGCAGTTCTTC
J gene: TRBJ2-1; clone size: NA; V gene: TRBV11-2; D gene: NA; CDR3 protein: CASSLVTGSYNEQFF; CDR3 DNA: TGTGCCAGCAGCTTAGTAACAGGATCCTACAATGAGCAGTTCTTC
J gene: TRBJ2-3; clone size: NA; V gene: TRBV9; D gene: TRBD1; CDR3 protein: CASSVTDRAWVDTQYF; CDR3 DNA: TGTGCCAGCAGCGTGACGGACAGGGCCTGGGTTGATACGCAGTATTTT
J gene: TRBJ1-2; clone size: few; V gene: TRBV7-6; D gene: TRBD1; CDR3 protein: CASSAPGQDRGYTF; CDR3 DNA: TGTGCCAGCAGCGCCCCGGGACAGGATCGAGGCTACACCTTC
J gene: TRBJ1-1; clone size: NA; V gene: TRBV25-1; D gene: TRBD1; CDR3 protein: CASSETDRGLHTEAFF; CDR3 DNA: TGTGCCAGCAGTGAAACCGACAGGGGGTTGCACACTGAAGCTTTCTTT
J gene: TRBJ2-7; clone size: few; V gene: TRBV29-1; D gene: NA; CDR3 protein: CSVLPGPGMEQYF; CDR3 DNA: TGCAGCGTTTTACCCGGGCCGGGCATGGAGCAGTACTTC
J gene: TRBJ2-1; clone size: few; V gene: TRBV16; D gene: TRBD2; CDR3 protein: CASSQSGSSGTPFF; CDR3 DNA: TGTGCCAGCAGCCAATCGGGGAGTAGCGGGACTCCGTTCTTC
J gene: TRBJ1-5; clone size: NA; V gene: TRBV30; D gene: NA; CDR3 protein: CAWSVSLSQPQHF; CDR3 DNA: TGTGCCTGGAGTGTTAGTTTAAGCCAGCCCCAGCATTTT
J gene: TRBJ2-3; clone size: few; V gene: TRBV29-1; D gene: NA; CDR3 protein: CSSNEGTDTQYF; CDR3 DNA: TGCAGCTCCAACGAGGGCACAGATACGCAGTATTTT
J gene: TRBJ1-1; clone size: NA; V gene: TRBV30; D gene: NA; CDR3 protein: CAWGSGGSWTEAFF; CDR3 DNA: TGTGCCTGGGGATCCGGGGGTAGTTGGACTGAAGCTTTCTTT
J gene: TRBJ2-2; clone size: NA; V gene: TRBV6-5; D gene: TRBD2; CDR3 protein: CASRPTSGSVGELFF; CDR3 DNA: TGTGCCAGCAGACCGACTAGCGGGAGTGTCGGGGAGCTGTTTTTT